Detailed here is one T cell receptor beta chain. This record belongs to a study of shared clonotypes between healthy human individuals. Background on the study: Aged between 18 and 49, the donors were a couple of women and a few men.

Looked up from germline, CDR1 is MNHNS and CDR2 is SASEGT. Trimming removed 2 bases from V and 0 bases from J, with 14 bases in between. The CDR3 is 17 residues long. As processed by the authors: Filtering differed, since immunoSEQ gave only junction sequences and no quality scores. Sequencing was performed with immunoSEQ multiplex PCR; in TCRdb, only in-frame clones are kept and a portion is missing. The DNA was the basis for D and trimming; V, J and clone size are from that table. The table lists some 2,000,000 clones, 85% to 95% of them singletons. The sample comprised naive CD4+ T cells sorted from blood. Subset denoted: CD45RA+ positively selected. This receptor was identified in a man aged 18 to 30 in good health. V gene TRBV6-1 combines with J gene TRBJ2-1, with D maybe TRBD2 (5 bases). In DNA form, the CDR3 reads TGTGCCAGCAGTGAAAGGTCTAGCTGGAGCTCCTACAATGAGCAGTTCTTC. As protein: CASSERSSWSSYNEQFF.